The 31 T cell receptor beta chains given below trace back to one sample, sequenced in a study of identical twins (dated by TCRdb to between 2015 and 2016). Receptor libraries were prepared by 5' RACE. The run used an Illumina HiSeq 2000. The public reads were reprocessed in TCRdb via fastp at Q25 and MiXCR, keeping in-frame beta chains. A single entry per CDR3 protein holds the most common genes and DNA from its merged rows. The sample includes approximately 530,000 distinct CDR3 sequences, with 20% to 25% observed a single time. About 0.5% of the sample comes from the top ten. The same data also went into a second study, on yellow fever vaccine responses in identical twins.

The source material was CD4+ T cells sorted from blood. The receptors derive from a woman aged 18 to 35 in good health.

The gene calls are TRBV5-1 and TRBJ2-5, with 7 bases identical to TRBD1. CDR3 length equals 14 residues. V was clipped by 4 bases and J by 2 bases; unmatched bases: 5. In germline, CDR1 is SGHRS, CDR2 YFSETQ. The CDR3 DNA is TGCGCCAGCAGCCAACAGGGGAGACAAGAGACCCAGTACTTC. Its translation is CASSQQGRQETQYF.

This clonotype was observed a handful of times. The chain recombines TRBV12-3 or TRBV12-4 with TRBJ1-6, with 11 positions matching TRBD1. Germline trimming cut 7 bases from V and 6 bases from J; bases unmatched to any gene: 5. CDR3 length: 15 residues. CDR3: CASTRTGGVNSPLHF. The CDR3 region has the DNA TGTGCCAGCACCAGGACAGGGGGCGTTAATTCACCCCTCCACTTT.

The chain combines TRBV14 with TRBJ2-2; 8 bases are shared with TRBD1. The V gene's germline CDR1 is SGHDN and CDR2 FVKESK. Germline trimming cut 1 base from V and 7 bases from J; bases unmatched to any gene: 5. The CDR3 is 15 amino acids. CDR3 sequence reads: CASSQGTGSDGELFF. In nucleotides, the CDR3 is TGTGCCAGCAGCCAAGGGACAGGGAGCGACGGGGAGCTGTTTTTT.

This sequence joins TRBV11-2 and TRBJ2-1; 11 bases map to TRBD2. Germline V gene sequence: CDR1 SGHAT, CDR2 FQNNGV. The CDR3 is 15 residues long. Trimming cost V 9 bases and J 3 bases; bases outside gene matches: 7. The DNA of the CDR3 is TGTGCCAGTCTGGTTGGACTAGCGGGCTACAATGAGCAGTTCTTC. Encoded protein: CASLVGLAGYNEQFF.

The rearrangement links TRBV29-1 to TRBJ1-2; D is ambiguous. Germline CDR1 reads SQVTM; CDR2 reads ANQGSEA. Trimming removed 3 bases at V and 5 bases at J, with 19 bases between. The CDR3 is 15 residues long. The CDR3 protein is CSVEEQTLGPYGYTF. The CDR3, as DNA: TGCAGCGTTGAGGAACAGACCTTGGGCCCGTATGGCTACACCTTC. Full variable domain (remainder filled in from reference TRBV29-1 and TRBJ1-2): SAVISQKPSRDICQRGTSLTIQCQVDSQVTMMFWYRQQPGQSLTLIATANQGSEATYESGFVIDKFPISRPNLTFSTLTVSNMSPEDSSIYLCSVEEQTLGPYGYTFGSGTRLTVV.

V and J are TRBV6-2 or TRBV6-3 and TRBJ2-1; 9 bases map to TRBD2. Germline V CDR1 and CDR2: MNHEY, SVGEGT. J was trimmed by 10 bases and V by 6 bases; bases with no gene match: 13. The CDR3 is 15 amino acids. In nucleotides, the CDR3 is TGTGCCAGCAGGCTAGCGGGGACGGGGACAGAGGAGCAGTTCTTC. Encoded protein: CASRLAGTGTEEQFF.

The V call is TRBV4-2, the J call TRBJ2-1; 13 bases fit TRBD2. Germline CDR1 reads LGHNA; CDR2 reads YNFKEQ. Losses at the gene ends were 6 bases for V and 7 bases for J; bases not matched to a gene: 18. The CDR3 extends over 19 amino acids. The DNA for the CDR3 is TGTGCCAGCAGACATCGATCACCCCAGAGACTAGCGGGGGGAAATGAGCAGTTCTTC. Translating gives CASRHRSPQRLAGGNEQFF.

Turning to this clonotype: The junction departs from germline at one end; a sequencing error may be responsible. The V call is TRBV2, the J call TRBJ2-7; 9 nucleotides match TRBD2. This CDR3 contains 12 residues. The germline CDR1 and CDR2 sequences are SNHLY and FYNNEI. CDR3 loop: CASSVRAGGVGF. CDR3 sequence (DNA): TGTGCCAGCAGTGTCAGAGCGGGAGGCGTGGGGTTC.

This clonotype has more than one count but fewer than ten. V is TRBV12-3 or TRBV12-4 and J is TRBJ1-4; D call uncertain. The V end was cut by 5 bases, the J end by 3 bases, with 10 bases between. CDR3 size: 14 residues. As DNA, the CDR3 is TGTGCCAGCAGTCCACAGAGACCTAATGAAAAACTGTTTTTT. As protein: CASSPQRPNEKLFF.

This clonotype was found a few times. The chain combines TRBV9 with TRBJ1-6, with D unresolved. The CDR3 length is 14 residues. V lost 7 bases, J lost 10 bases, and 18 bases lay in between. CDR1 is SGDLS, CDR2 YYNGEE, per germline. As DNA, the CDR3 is TGTGCCAGCCGAAACAACATCCCCGGGTCACCCCTCCACTTT. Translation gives CASRNNIPGSPLHF.

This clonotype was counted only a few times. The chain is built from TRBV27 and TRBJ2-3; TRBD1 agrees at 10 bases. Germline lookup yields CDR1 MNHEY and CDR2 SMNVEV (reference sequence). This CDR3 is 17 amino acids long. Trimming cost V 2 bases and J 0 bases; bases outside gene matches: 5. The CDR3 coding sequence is TGTGCCAGCAGTTTAGCCGGGACAGGGGCAAGCACAGATACGCAGTATTTT. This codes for CASSLAGTGASTDTQYF.

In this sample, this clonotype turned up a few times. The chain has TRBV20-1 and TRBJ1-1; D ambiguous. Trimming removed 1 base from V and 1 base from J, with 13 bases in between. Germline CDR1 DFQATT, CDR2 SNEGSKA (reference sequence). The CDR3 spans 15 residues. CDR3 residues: CSARGVPDPNTEAFF. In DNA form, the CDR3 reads TGCAGTGCTAGAGGGGTTCCGGACCCGAACACTGAAGCTTTCTTT.

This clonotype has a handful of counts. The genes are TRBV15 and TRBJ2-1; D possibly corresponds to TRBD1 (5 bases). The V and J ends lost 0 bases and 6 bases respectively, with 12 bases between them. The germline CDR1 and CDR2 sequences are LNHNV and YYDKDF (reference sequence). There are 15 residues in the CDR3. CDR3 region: CATSRDRLQVNEQFF. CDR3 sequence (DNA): TGTGCCACCAGCAGAGATAGGTTACAGGTCAATGAGCAGTTCTTC.

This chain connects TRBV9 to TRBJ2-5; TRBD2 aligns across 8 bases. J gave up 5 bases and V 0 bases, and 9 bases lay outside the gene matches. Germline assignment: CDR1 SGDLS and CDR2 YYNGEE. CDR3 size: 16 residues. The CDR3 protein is CASSVGAGEVWETQYF. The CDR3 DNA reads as TGTGCCAGCAGCGTAGGAGCGGGAGAGGTATGGGAGACCCAGTACTTC.

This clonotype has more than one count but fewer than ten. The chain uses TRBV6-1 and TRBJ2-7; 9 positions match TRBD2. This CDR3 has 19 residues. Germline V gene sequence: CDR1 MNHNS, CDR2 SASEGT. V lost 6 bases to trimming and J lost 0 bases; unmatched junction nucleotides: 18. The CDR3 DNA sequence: TGTGCCAGCAGGCCCCTTCAGTTTGGCTTTAGCGGGAGCTCCTACGAGCAGTACTTC. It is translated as CASRPLQFGFSGSSYEQYF.

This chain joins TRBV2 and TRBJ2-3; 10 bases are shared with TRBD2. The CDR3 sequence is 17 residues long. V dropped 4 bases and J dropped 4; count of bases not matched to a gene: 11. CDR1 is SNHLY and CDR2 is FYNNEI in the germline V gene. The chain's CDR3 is CASSARTGTSESDTQYF. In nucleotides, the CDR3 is TGTGCCAGCAGTGCCAGGACCGGGACTAGCGAGTCAGATACGCAGTATTTT.

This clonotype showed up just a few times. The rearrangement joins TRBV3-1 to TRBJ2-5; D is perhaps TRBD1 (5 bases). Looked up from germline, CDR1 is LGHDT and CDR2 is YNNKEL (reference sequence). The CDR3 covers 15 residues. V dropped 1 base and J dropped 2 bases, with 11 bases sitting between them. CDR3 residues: CASSQGTLRQETQYF. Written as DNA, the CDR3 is TGTGCCAGCAGCCAAGGGACATTAAGACAAGAGACCCAGTACTTC.

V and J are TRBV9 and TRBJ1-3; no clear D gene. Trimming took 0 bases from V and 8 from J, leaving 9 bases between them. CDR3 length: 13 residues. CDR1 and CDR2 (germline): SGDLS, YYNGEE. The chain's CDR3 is CASSVGAEHTIYF. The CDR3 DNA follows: TGTGCCAGCAGCGTAGGCGCGGAACACACCATATATTTT.

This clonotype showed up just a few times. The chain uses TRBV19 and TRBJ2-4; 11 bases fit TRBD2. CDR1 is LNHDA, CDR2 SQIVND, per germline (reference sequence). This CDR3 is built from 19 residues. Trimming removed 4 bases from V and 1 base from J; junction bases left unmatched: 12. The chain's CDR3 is CASSTTSGGAERAKNIQYF. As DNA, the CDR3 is TGTGCCAGTAGTACCACTAGCGGGGGAGCTGAACGGGCCAAAAACATTCAGTACTTC.

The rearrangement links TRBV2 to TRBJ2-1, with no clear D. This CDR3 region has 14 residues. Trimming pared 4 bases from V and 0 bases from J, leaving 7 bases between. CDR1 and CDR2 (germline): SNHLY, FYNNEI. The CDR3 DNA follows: TGTGCCAGCAGTGGCACTCACTCCTACAATGAGCAGTTCTTC. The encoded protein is CASSGTHSYNEQFF.

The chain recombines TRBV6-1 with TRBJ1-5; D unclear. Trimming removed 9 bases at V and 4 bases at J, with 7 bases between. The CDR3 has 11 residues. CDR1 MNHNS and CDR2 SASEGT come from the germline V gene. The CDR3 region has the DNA TGTGCCAGAGAAGGGAATCAGCCCCAGCATTTT. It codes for CAREGNQPQHF.

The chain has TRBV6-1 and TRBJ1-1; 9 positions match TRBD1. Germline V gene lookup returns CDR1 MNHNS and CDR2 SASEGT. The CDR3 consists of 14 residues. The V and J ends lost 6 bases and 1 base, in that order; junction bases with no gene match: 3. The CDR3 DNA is TGTGCCAGCAGAGAACAGGGGGCGAACACTGAAGCTTTCTTT. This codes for CASREQGANTEAFF.

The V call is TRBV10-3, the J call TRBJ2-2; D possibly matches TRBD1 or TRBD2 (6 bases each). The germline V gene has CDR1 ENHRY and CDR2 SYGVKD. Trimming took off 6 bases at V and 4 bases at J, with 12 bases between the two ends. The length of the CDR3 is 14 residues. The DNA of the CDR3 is TGTGCCATCAGATCACAGGGAGGCACCGGGGAGCTGTTTTTT. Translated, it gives CAIRSQGGTGELFF.

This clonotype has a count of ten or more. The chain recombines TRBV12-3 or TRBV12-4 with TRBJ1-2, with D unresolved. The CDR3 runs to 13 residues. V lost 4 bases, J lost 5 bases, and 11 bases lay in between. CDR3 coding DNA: TGTGCCAGCAGTTCCATGGGCACTTATGGCTACACCTTC. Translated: CASSSMGTYGYTF.

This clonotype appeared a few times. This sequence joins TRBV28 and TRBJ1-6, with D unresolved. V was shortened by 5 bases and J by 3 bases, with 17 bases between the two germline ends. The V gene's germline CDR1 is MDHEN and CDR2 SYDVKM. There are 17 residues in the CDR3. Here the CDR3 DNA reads TGTGCCAGCAGTCCCCTCATCGGATTCTACTATAATTCACCCCTCCACTTT. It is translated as CASSPLIGFYYNSPLHF.

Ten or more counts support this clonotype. CDR3 nucleotides: TGTGCCAGCAGTTCGACTAGCGGGAGTAGATACGAGACCCAGTACTTC. Its protein is CASSSTSGSRYETQYF. The V and J genes are TRBV12-3 or TRBV12-4 and TRBJ2-5, with 12 nucleotides matching TRBD2. V gave up 4 bases and J gave up 5 bases; unmatched junction bases: 8. This CDR3 spans 16 amino acids.

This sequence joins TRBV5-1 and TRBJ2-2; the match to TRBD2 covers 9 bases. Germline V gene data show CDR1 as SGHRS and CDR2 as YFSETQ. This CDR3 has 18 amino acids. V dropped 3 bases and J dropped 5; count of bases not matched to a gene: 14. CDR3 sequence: CASSSRLTSGGGTGELFF. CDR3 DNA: TGCGCCAGCAGCTCGCGTCTGACTAGCGGAGGAGGGACCGGGGAGCTGTTTTTT.

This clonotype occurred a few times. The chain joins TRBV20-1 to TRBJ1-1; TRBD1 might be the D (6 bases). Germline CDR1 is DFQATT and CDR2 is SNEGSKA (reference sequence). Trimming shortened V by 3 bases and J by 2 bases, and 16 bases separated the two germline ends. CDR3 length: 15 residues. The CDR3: CSARKPGQFNTEAFF. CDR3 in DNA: TGCAGTGCTAGGAAGCCTGGACAGTTCAACACTGAAGCTTTCTTT.

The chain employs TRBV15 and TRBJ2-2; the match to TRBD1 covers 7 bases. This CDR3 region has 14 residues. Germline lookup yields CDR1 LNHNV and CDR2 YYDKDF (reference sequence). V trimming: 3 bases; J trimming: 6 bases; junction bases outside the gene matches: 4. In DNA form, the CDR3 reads TGTGCCACCAGCAGCCAACAGGGGTCCGGGGAGCTGTTTTTT. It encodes CATSSQQGSGELFF.

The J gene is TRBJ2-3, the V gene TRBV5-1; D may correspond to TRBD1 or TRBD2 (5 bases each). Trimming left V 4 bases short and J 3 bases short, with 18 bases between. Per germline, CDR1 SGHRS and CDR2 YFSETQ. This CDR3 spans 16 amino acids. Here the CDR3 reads CASSPGPLVGTDTQYF. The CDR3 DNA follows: TGCGCCAGCAGCCCGGGACCGCTGGTTGGGACAGATACGCAGTATTTT.

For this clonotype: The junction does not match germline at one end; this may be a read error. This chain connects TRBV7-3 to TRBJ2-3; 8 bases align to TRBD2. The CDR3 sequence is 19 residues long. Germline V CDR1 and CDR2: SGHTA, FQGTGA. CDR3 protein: CTSSALGAGGWFHTDTQYF. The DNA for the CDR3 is TGTACCAGCAGTGCCCTGGGGGCGGGGGGCTGGTTTCACACAGATACGCAGTATTTT.